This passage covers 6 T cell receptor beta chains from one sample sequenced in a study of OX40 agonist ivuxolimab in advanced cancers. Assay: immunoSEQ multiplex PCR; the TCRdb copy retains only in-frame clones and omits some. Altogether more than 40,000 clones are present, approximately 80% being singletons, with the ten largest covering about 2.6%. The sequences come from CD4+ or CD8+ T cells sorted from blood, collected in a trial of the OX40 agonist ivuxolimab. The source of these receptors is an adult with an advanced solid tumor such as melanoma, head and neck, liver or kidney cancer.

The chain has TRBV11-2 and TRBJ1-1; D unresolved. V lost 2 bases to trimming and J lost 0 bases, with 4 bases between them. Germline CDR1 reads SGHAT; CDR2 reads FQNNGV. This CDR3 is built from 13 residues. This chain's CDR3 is CASSLRLNTEAFF. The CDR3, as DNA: TGTGCCAGCAGCTTACGACTGAACACTGAAGCTTTCTTT.

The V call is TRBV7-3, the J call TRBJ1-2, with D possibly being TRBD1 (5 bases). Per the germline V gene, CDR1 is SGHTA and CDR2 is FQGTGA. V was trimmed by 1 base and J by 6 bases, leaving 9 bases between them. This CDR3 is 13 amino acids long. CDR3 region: CASSLSRADGYTF. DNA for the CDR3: TGTGCCAGCAGCTTAAGCAGGGCAGATGGCTACACCTTC.

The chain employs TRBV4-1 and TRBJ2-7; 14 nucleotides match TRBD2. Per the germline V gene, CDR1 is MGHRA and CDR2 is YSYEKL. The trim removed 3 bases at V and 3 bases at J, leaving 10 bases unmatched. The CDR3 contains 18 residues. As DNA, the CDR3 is TGCGCCAGCAGCCAGGTCGGGACTAGCGGGAGAAAAGGCTACGAGCAGTACTTC. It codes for CASSQVGTSGRKGYEQYF.

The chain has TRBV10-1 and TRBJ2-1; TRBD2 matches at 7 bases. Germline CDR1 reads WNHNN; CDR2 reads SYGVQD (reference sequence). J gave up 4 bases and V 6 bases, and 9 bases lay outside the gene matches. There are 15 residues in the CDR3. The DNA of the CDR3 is TGCGCCAGCAGGAGGGGACTAACTAGTTACAATGAGCAGTTCTTC. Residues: CASRRGLTSYNEQFF.

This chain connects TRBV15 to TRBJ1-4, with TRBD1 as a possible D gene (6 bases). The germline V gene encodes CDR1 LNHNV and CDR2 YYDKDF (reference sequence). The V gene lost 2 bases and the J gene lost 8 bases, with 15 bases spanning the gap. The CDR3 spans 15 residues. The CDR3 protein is CATSRRTAPGEKLFF. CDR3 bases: TGTGCCACCAGCAGAAGGACAGCCCCAGGGGAAAAACTGTTTTTT. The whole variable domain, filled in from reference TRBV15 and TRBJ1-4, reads DAMVIQNPRYQVTQFGKPVTLSCSQTLNHNVMYWYQQKSSQAPKLLFHYYDKDFNNEADTPDNFQSRRPNTSFCFLDIRSPGLGDTAMYLCATSRRTAPGEKLFFGSGTQLSVL.

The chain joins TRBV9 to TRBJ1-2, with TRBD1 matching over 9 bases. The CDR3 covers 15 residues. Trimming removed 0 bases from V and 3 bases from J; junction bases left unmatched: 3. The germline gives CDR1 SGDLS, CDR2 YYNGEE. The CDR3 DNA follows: TGTGCCAGCAGCGTAGGACAGGGGGTCGACTATGGCTACACCTTC. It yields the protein CASSVGQGVDYGYTF.